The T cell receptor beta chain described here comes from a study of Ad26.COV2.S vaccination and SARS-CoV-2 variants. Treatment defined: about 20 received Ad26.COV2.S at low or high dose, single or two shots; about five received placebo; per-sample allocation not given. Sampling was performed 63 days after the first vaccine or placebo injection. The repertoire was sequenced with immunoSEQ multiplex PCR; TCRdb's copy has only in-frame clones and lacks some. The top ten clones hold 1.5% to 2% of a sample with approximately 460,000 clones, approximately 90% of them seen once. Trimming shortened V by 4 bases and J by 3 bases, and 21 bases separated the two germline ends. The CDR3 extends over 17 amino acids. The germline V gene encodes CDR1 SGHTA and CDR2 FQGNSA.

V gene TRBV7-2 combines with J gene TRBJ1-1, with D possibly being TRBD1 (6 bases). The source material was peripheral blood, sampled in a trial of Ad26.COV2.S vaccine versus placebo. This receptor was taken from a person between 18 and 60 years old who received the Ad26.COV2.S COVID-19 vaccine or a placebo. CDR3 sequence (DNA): TGTGCCAGCAGCTACCGAGGGGGTGGGGAGGGAGACACTGAAGCTTTCTTT. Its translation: CASSYRGGGEGDTEAFF.